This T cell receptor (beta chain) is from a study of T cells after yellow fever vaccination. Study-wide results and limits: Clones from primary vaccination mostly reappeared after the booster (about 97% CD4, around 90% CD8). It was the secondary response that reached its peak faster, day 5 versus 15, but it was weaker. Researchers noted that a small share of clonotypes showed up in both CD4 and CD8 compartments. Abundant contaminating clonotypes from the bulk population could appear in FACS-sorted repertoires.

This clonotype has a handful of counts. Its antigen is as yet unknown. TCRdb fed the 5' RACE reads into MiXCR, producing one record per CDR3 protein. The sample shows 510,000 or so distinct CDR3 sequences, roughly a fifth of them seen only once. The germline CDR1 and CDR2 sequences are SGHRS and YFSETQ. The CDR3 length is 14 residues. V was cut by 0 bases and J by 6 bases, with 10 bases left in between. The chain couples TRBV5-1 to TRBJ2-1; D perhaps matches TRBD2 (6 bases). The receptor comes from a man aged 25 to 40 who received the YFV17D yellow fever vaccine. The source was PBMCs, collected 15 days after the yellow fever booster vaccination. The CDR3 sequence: CASSLGERVNEQFF. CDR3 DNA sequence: TGCGCCAGCAGCTTGGGGGAGCGGGTCAATGAGCAGTTCTTC.